The sequence of this T cell receptor (beta chain) was determined in a study of blood T cell repertoires in COVID-19. Whole-study context: COVID-19 samples from acute and convalescent phases originated in the United States, Italy and Spain. Sample material is recorded as cDNA or gDNA derived from T cells, B-cell-depleted T cells, or PBMCs.

The CDR3 sequence is 16 residues long. The germline CDR1 and CDR2 sequences are LNHDA and SQIVND (reference sequence). Between the trimmed V and J ends, which lost 5 bases and 2 bases, there was a span of 17 bases. As processed by the authors: Estimation of nucleated cell counts was performed using reference gene primer amplification. TCRdb's copy holds only in-frame clones and misses some; the assay was immunoSEQ multiplex PCR. V and J calls and clone size follow that table, whereas D and trimming were derived from the DNA. The data contain fewer than 350,000 clones, roughly 88% of them singletons. Sample: PBMCs or T cells enriched from blood (not recorded which). This receptor was obtained from a woman aged 25 to 39 who had recovered from COVID-19. This chain joins TRBV19 and TRBJ2-3; perhaps TRBD2 as D (5 bases). The CDR3 DNA reads as TGTGCCAGTAGTGGATGGGCGACGGGATTCACAGATACGCAGTATTTT. Its translation: CASSGWATGFTDTQYF.